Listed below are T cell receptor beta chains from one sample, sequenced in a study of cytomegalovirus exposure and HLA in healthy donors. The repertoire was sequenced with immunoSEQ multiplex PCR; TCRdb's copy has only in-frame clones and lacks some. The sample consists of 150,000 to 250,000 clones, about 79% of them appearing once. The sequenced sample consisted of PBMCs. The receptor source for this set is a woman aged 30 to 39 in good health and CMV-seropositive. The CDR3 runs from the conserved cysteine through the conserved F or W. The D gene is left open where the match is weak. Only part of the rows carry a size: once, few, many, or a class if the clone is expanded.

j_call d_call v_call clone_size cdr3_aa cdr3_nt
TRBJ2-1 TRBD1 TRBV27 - CASSPIGGPEQFF TGTGCCAGCAGTCCGATAGGGGGCCCTGAGCAGTTCTTC
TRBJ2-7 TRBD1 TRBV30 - CAWSEGQGADEQYF TGTGCCTGGAGTGAGGGACAGGGTGCGGACGAGCAGTACTTC
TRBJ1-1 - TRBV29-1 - CSVTLTAATEAFF TGCAGCGTTACACTGACAGCCGCCACTGAAGCTTTCTTT
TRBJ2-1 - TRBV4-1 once CASSQGHSVYNEQFF TGCGCCAGCAGCCAAGGGCATAGCGTGTACAATGAGCAGTTCTTC
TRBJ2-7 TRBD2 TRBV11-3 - CASSFGGSYEQYF TGTGCCAGCAGCTTCGGCGGGAGCTACGAGCAGTACTTC
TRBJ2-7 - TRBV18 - CASSPPTGTYEQYF TGTGCCAGCTCACCACCGACAGGTACCTACGAGCAGTACTTC
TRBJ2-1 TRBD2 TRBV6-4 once CASSDQGLTIF TGTGCCAGCAGTGACCAGGGACTAACGATCTTC
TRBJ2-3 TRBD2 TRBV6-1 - CASSDTSGRRSDTQYF TGTGCCAGCAGTGACACTAGCGGGAGGAGGTCAGATACGCAGTATTTT
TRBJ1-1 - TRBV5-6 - CASSFAETEAFF TGTGCCAGCAGCTTCGCGGAAACTGAAGCTTTCTTT
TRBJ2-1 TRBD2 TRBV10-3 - CAISESVLAGNEQFF TGTGCCATCAGTGAGTCGGTACTAGCGGGTAATGAGCAGTTCTTC